A selection of T cell receptor beta chains follows, all from one sample in a study of cytomegalovirus exposure and HLA in healthy donors. Profiled with immunoSEQ multiplex PCR; TCRdb holds only in-frame clones, not every one. Altogether around 150,000 clones are present, around 80% being singletons, with the ten largest covering more than 3.5%. The source material was PBMCs. The receptors were sampled from a woman aged 40 to 50 in good health and CMV-seropositive. Both conserved end residues are part of each CDR3. D genes are given only for firm matches. Clone size is shown for a subset of rows, as once, few, many or a class of expanded clone.

j_call clone_size d_call cdr3_length v_call cdr3_aa cdr3_nt
TRBJ2-3 NA NA 14 TRBV28 CASSLAPLHGTQYF TGTGCCAGCAGTTTAGCCCCTCTGCACGGTACGCAGTATTTT
TRBJ1-3 few NA 14 TRBV9 CASSVGTAGNTIYF TGTGCCAGCAGCGTAGGGACAGCTGGAAACACCATATATTTT
TRBJ2-2 NA NA 12 TRBV6-1 CAAAENTGELFF TGTGCCGCGGCGGAAAACACCGGGGAGCTGTTTTTT
TRBJ2-1 NA NA 12 TRBV6-5 CASSSISDEQFF TGTGCCAGCAGTTCTATCTCGGATGAGCAGTTCTTC
TRBJ2-2 NA TRBD2 18 TRBV4-3 CASSQDLSGGALTGELFF TGCGCCAGCAGCCAAGATTTGAGCGGGGGGGCCCTCACCGGGGAGCTGTTTTTT
TRBJ2-2 NA TRBD2 14 TRBV6-6 CASKIAGGNGELFF TGTGCCAGCAAAATAGCGGGGGGGAACGGGGAGCTGTTTTTT
TRBJ1-1 few NA 13 TRBV7-7 CASSLLAGTEAFF TGTGCTAGCAGCTTACTCGCCGGCACTGAAGCTTTCTTT
TRBJ2-5 once NA 18 TRBV13 CASSLRPPQSYLKETQYF TGTGCCAGCAGCCTCCGCCCGCCCCAGTCGTACCTGAAAGAGACCCAGTACTTC
TRBJ2-2 once TRBD2 16 TRBV30 CAWTSWPSGLTGELFF TGTGCCTGGACATCCTGGCCTAGCGGCCTAACCGGGGAGCTGTTTTTT
TRBJ2-7 NA NA 15 TRBV5-4 CASGFGGAIGHEQYF TGTGCCAGCGGGTTTGGCGGGGCGATCGGCCACGAGCAGTACTTC
TRBJ2-7 few TRBD2 14 TRBV28 CASSAGLDPYEQYF TGTGCCAGCAGCGCGGGACTAGATCCCTACGAGCAGTACTTC
TRBJ2-6 NA TRBD1 15 TRBV29-1 CSVMDRGPGANVLTF TGCAGCGTTATGGACAGGGGGCCTGGGGCCAACGTCCTGACTTTC
TRBJ1-6 NA NA 15 TRBV9 CASTRTSSYNSPLHF TGTGCCAGCACCCGGACTAGCTCCTATAATTCACCCCTCCACTTT
TRBJ2-1 NA TRBD2 16 TRBV4-3 CASSQAPSGGGDEQFF TGCGCCAGCAGCCAAGCTCCCAGCGGGGGAGGGGACGAGCAGTTCTTC